The rows below give T cell receptor beta chains drawn from one sample of a study of blood T cell repertoires in COVID-19. Produced via immunoSEQ multiplex PCR; TCRdb's table is partial and in-frame only. The profile shows roughly 150,000 clones, about 80% of them singletons. Material for sequencing was peripheral blood. The receptors were sampled from a human donor in a cohort sampled during active COVID-19. Both conserved end residues are part of each CDR3. Fields, in order: V gene, clone size, D gene, J gene, CDR3 protein, CDR3 DNA. The D gene is left open where the match is weak. Part of the rows lack a size; the others show once, few, many or a class for expanded clones.

>TRBV5-1|-|-|TRBJ2-1
CASSLERTNYNEQFF
TGCGCCAGCAGCTTGGAACGGACTAATTACAATGAGCAGTTCTTC
>TRBV27|once|TRBD1|TRBJ2-3
CASRKLGGASDTQYF
TGTGCCAGCAGAAAACTAGGGGGCGCTTCAGATACGCAGTATTTT
>TRBV4-2|-|TRBD2|TRBJ2-3
CASSLELAGGAPDTQYF
TGTGCCAGCAGCCTAGAACTAGCGGGAGGGGCCCCAGATACGCAGTATTTT
>TRBV19|-|-|TRBJ2-2
CASSISGVDTGELFF
TGTGCCAGTAGTATATCAGGGGTCGACACCGGGGAGCTGTTTTTT
>TRBV19|many|-|TRBJ2-7
CASSIKPSYEQYF
TGTGCCAGTAGTATTAAGCCTAGCTACGAGCAGTACTTC
>TRBV19|-|-|TRBJ1-5
CASSMSTNRGISQPQHF
TGTGCCAGTAGTATGTCGACAAACAGAGGGATAAGTCAGCCCCAGCATTTT
>TRBV4-3|-|TRBD1|TRBJ2-2
CASGDRGNTGELFF
TGCGCCAGCGGGGACAGGGGAAACACCGGGGAGCTGTTTTTT
>TRBV2|-|TRBD1|TRBJ1-3
CASILTGTGNTIYF
TGTGCCAGCATTCTGACAGGGACTGGAAACACCATATATTTT
>TRBV5-1|-|-|TRBJ2-3
CASSLGGNGDTQYF
TGCGCCAGCAGCTTGGGAGGGAACGGAGATACGCAGTATTTT
>TRBV19|-|-|TRBJ2-3
CASSSQESTDTQYF
TGTGCCAGTAGTAGTCAGGAAAGCACAGATACGCAGTATTTT
>TRBV3-1/TRBV3-2|-|-|TRBJ1-4
CASSPVSGTTNEKLFF
TGTGCCAGCAGCCCCGTATCGGGGACAACTAATGAAAAACTGTTTTTT
>TRBV5-1|-|TRBD1|TRBJ2-3
CASATTGGTSDTQYF
TGCGCCAGCGCAACAACAGGGGGCACCTCAGATACGCAGTATTTT
>TRBV4-3|-|-|TRBJ2-2
CASSQDIGRENTGELFF
TGCGCCAGCAGCCAAGATATAGGCAGGGAGAACACCGGGGAGCTGTTTTTT
>TRBV5-8|-|-|TRBJ1-5
CASSYPGDYSNQPQHF
TGTGCCAGCAGCTACCCAGGGGACTATAGCAATCAGCCCCAGCATTTT
>TRBV24-1|-|-|TRBJ2-1
CATSDPLLDFNEQFF
TGTGCCACCAGTGATCCCCTCCTGGACTTCAATGAGCAGTTCTTC
>TRBV7-2|-|-|TRBJ2-1
CASSLSAAYNEQFF
TGTGCCAGCAGCTTAAGTGCAGCCTACAATGAGCAGTTCTTC
>TRBV4-1|-|-|TRBJ2-5
CASSPHGVGTQYF
TGCGCCAGCAGCCCACACGGGGTAGGGACCCAGTACTTC
>TRBV7-3|-|TRBD1|TRBJ1-2
CASSLRDRGDGYTF
TGTGCCAGCAGCCTCCGGGACAGGGGTGATGGCTACACCTTC
>TRBV7-3|-|-|TRBJ1-2
CASSLTGVGGNYGYTF
TGTGCCAGCAGCTTAACAGGGGTCGGAGGGAACTATGGCTACACCTTC
>TRBV7-2|-|TRBD1|TRBJ2-3
CASSLYGQGRSDTQYF
TGTGCCAGCAGCTTGTACGGACAGGGACGATCAGATACGCAGTATTTT